The 28 T cell receptor beta chains below come from one sample, sequenced in a study of cytomegalovirus exposure and HLA in healthy donors. In the PCR, 60 Vbeta and 13 Jbeta primers were used. The data were produced by immunoSEQ multiplex PCR, yet TCRdb's version contains in-frame clones alone and is incomplete. The profile covers some 210,000 clones, with under 85% appearing a single time and roughly 10% taken by the ten largest. The source material was PBMCs. These receptors all stem from a woman aged 50 to 60 in good health and CMV-seropositive.

V gene TRBV5-1 combines with J gene TRBJ2-2; 10 positions agree with TRBD1. Germline V lookup: CDR1 SGHRS, CDR2 YFSETQ. V gave up 4 bases and J gave up 4 bases; unmatched junction bases: 4. This CDR3 is built from 15 residues. CDR3 bases: TGCGCCAGCAGCCTGCGGACAGGGGGCACCGGGGAGCTGTTTTTT. As protein: CASSLRTGGTGELFF. Full variable domain (missing parts from reference TRBV5-1 and TRBJ2-2): KAGVTQTPRYLIKTRGQQVTLSCSPISGHRSVSWYQQTPGQGLQFLFEYFSETQRNKGNFPGRFSGRQFSNSRSEMNVSTLELGDSALYLCASSLRTGGTGELFFGEGSRLTVL.

The rearrangement uses TRBV15 and TRBJ2-5, with D hard to call. The CDR3 is made up of 13 amino acids. Germline loops: CDR1 LNHNV, CDR2 YYDKDF (reference sequence). Trimming cost V 5 bases and J 4 bases, with 11 bases left between them. The CDR3 DNA reads as TGTGCCACCAGCCCCCGCGAGCGAGAGACCCAGTACTTC. This codes for CATSPRERETQYF.

This chain links TRBV7-9 with TRBJ1-2; the match to TRBD1 covers 8 bases. The CDR3 consists of 17 residues. V shed 0 bases, J shed 4 bases, and the junction held 10 bases outside the gene matches. Germline CDR1 is SEHNR and CDR2 is FQNEAQ (reference sequence). As DNA, the CDR3 is TGTGCCAGCAGCTTAGCAGGACAGGGTCTGGGAATCTATGGCTACACCTTC. Translated: CASSLAGQGLGIYGYTF.

The chain has TRBV4-1 and TRBJ2-7; 9 bases map to TRBD2. Germline V lookup: CDR1 MGHRA, CDR2 YSYEKL. This CDR3 is 15 amino acids long. J gave up 2 bases and V 2 bases, and 4 bases lay outside the gene matches. DNA of the CDR3: TGCGCCAGCAGCCAATTTCTAGCGGGAACCTACGAGCAGTACTTC. This gives the protein CASSQFLAGTYEQYF.

This clone was seen more than once but under ten times. The chain is built from TRBV7-9 and TRBJ2-6; 7 bases line up with TRBD1. This CDR3 spans 18 amino acids. V lost 2 bases to trimming and J lost 0 bases; unmatched junction nucleotides: 7. Germline V gene lookup returns CDR1 SEHNR and CDR2 FQNEAQ (reference sequence). CDR3: CASSLFVGQLSGANVLTF. In DNA, the CDR3 is TGTGCCAGCAGCTTATTCGTGGGACAGCTCTCTGGGGCCAACGTCCTGACTTTC.

The chain recombines TRBV7-9 with TRBJ2-2; 12 nucleotides agree with TRBD1. Germline CDR1 is SEHNR and CDR2 is FQNEAQ (reference sequence). CDR3 length: 14 amino acids. The V segment lost 5 bases and the J segment 6 bases; nucleotides outside the gene matches: 1. For the CDR3, the DNA is TGTGCCAGCAGCCGGGACAGGGGGCCCGGGGAGCTGTTTTTT. It codes for CASSRDRGPGELFF.

The V call is TRBV11-2, the J call TRBJ2-5; 7 positions agree with TRBD2. The CDR3 has 12 amino acids. V lost 5 bases and J lost 5; bases outside the gene matches: 2. Germline values: CDR1 SGHAT, CDR2 FQNNGV. For the CDR3, the DNA is TGTGCCAGCAGCCGAGCGGGGGAGACCCAGTACTTC. As protein: CASSRAGETQYF. Using reference TRBV11-2 and TRBJ2-5 for the parts outside the CDR3, the full variable domain is EAGVAQSPRYKIIEKRQSVAFWCNPISGHATLYWYQQILGQGPKLLIQFQNNGVVDDSQLPKDRFSAERLKGVDSTLKIQPAKLEDSAVYLCASSRAGETQYFGPGTRLLVL.

This chain uses TRBV5-4 with TRBJ2-7, with 7 bases aligning to TRBD2. The CDR3 runs 15 residues. J lost 0 bases, V lost 4 bases, and 7 bases had no gene match. Germline CDR1 and CDR2: SGHNT and YYREEE (reference sequence). CDR3 residues: CASSTSDGSSYEQYF. CDR3 nucleotide sequence: TGTGCCAGCAGCACTAGCGACGGCTCCTCCTACGAGCAGTACTTC.

The chain carries TRBV7-9 and TRBJ2-3; TRBD1 matches 11 bases. The CDR3 runs 16 residues. Germline V gene sequence: CDR1 SEHNR, CDR2 FQNEAQ (reference sequence). The V gene end was trimmed by 5 bases and the J gene end by 3 bases; junction bases not matched to a gene: 7. CDR3 nucleotide sequence: TGTGCCAGCAGCAACTGGGACAGGGGGGGGACAGATACGCAGTATTTT. Its translation: CASSNWDRGGTDTQYF. Drawing the rest from reference TRBV7-9 and TRBJ2-3, the complete variable domain is DTGVSQNPRHKITKRGQNVTFRCDPISEHNRLYWYRQTLGQGPEFLTYFQNEAQLEKSRLLSDRFSAERPKGSFSTLEIQRTEQGDSAMYLCASSNWDRGGTDTQYFGPGTRLTVL.

V usage is TRBV13 and J usage is TRBJ2-5, with 7 bases fitting TRBD1. The J segment lost 7 bases and the V segment lost 5 bases, leaving 10 bases of the junction unmatched. There are 14 residues in the CDR3. Looked up from germline, CDR1 is PRHDT and CDR2 is FYEKMQ (reference sequence). The CDR3 region has the DNA TGTGCCAGCAGCACATGGACAGGTGGGGGGACCCAGTACTTC. Translation gives CASSTWTGGGTQYF.

The count of this clone is one. The chain employs TRBV15 and TRBJ1-2; TRBD1 might be the D (5 bases). This CDR3 is 16 amino acids long. The V gene's germline CDR1 is LNHNV and CDR2 YYDKDF (reference sequence). Trimming took 0 bases from V and 4 from J, leaving 15 bases between them. The CDR3 DNA reads TGTGCCACCAGCAGAGACAGGGATCGTCGGGCCTATGGCTACACCTTC. Translated: CATSRDRDRRAYGYTF.

This rearrangement joins TRBV7-8 to TRBJ1-6; D might be TRBD1 (5 bases). The germline V and J ends were trimmed by 3 bases and 7 bases, with 16 bases remaining between them. Germline-derived CDR1 and CDR2 are SGHVS and FQNEAQ. The CDR3 spans 16 residues. This CDR3 is CASSLRREVWNSPLHF. CDR3 nucleotides: TGTGCCAGCAGCTTGCGCAGGGAAGTATGGAATTCACCCCTCCACTTT. Complete variable domain (other parts from reference TRBV7-8 and TRBJ1-6): GAGVSQSPRYKVAKRGQDVALRCDPISGHVSLFWYQQALGQGPEFLTYFQNEAQLDKSGLPSDRFFAERPEGSVSTLKIQRTQQEDSAVYLCASSLRREVWNSPLHFGNGTRLTVT.

The CDR3 spells CASSQELYRGRGVNEKLFF. Written as DNA, the CDR3 is TGCGCCAGCAGCCAAGAACTTTACAGGGGGCGAGGGGTTAATGAAAAACTGTTTTTT. The V gene is TRBV4-3, the J gene TRBJ1-4; 9 nucleotides match TRBD1. The CDR3 has 19 residues. Germline V gives CDR1 LGHNA, CDR2 YSLEER. V dropped 0 bases and J dropped 4; count of bases not matched to a gene: 12.

In its sample, this clone was seen once. The rearrangement joins TRBV5-1 to TRBJ2-1; 8 bases are shared with TRBD1. Germline V CDR1 and CDR2: SGHRS, YFSETQ. The junction had 6 bases not matched to a gene; V was cut back by 7 bases and J by 0 bases. This CDR3 has 15 amino acids. CDR3 nucleotides: TGCGCCAGCCACCCAGGGGGCGACTCCTACAATGAGCAGTTCTTC. Its protein product is CASHPGGDSYNEQFF.

V usage is TRBV7-8 and J usage is TRBJ1-5, with D maybe TRBD1 (6 bases). CDR3 size: 14 residues. CDR1 and CDR2 from the germline V gene are SGHVS and FQNEAQ. Trimming took off 5 bases at V and 1 base at J, with 9 bases between the two ends. The CDR3 reads CASSADRSNQPQHF. The CDR3 DNA sequence: TGTGCCAGCAGCGCTGACAGGAGCAATCAGCCCCAGCATTTT.

This chain's CDR3 is CASSLRGISGNTIYF. The CDR3 DNA follows: TGTGCCAGCAGCTTGAGGGGGATCTCTGGAAACACCATATATTTT. V gene TRBV11-2 combines with J gene TRBJ1-3; D is possibly TRBD1 (6 bases). The CDR3 extends over 15 amino acids. Germline V gene lookup returns CDR1 SGHAT and CDR2 FQNNGV. Trimming removed 3 bases from V and 0 bases from J, with 9 bases in between. The entire variable domain, with the rest obtained from reference TRBV11-2 and TRBJ1-3, is as follows: EAGVAQSPRYKIIEKRQSVAFWCNPISGHATLYWYQQILGQGPKLLIQFQNNGVVDDSQLPKDRFSAERLKGVDSTLKIQPAKLEDSAVYLCASSLRGISGNTIYFGEGSWLTVV.

This chain links TRBV6-1 with TRBJ1-5, with D possibly being TRBD1 (6 bases). This CDR3 spans 15 amino acids. Germline CDR1 MNHNS, CDR2 SASEGT. Trimming pared 5 bases from V and 0 bases from J, leaving 11 bases between. The DNA of the CDR3 is TGTGCCAGCAGTAAAAACAGGGCTAGCAATCAGCCCCAGCATTTT. It specifies CASSKNRASNQPQHF.

The V call is TRBV2, the J call TRBJ2-2; 10 bases fit TRBD1. This CDR3 is built from 15 residues. CDR1 and CDR2 (germline): SNHLY, FYNNEI. Losses at the gene ends were 6 bases for V and 4 bases for J; bases not matched to a gene: 5. The CDR3 nucleotides read TGTGCCAGCAGGGCGGACAGGGGGAGCACCGGGGAGCTGTTTTTT. Translation gives CASRADRGSTGELFF. The whole variable domain, remainder taken from reference TRBV2 and TRBJ2-2, is EPEVTQTPSHQVTQMGQEVILRCVPISNHLYFYWYRQILGQKVEFLVSFYNNEISEKSEIFDDQFSVERPDGSNFTLKIRSTKLEDSAMYFCASRADRGSTGELFFGEGSRLTVL.

The V call is TRBV18, the J call TRBJ2-4, with a weak D call TRBD1 (6 bases). Germline V gene lookup returns CDR1 KGHSH and CDR2 LQKENI. V gave up 0 bases and J gave up 3 bases, with 15 bases separating them. CDR3 size: 17 residues. DNA of the CDR3: TGTGCCAGCTCACCACCCCCCACAGGGTGGGGCAAAAACATTCAGTACTTC. Residues: CASSPPPTGWGKNIQYF. The complete variable domain, with remaining parts taken from reference TRBV18 and TRBJ2-4, reads NAGVMQNPRHLVRRRGQEARLRCSPMKGHSHVYWYRQLPEEGLKFMVYLQKENIIDESGMPKERFSAEFPKEGPSILRIQQVVRGDSAAYFCASSPPPTGWGKNIQYFGAGTRLSVL.

This chain links TRBV27 with TRBJ1-2; 9 positions agree with TRBD1. V dropped 1 base and J dropped 8; count of bases not matched to a gene: 8. Germline CDR1 is MNHEY and CDR2 is SMNVEV (reference sequence). The CDR3 covers 15 residues. CDR3 nucleotides: TGTGCCAGCAGTTTATTAGGGACAGGGCGCAGCGGCTACACCTTC. Translation: CASSLLGTGRSGYTF.

This chain connects TRBV28 to TRBJ1-1; tentative D call: TRBD1 (5 bases). The CDR3 has 13 amino acids. V gave up 6 bases and J gave up 1 base, with 9 bases separating them. CDR1 is MDHEN and CDR2 is SYDVKM in the germline V gene. The CDR3 protein is CASRSDKNTEAFF. CDR3 DNA sequence: TGTGCCAGCAGATCGGACAAGAACACTGAAGCTTTCTTT.

The chain joins TRBV2 to TRBJ2-7; 10 positions agree with TRBD1. The germline CDR1 and CDR2 sequences are SNHLY and FYNNEI. This CDR3 is 16 amino acids long. J lost 3 bases, V lost 8 bases, and 13 bases had no gene match. CDR3 bases: TGTGCCAGCGGTTTTCCCCGGGACAGGGGTTTCTACGAGCAGTACTTC. Encoded protein: CASGFPRDRGFYEQYF.

The chain is built from TRBV5-1 and TRBJ1-1; TRBD1 aligns across 7 bases. Germline V lookup: CDR1 SGHRS, CDR2 YFSETQ. The CDR3 runs to 14 residues. J gave up 0 bases and V 8 bases, and 7 bases lay outside the gene matches. The CDR3 sequence: CASSRQGMNTEAFF. CDR3 sequence (DNA): TGCGCCAGTTCTAGACAGGGCATGAACACTGAAGCTTTCTTT.

The chain couples TRBV5-1 to TRBJ1-2; no firm D call. Germline V gives CDR1 SGHRS, CDR2 YFSETQ. V was clipped by 4 bases and J by 5 bases, with 12 bases between them. The CDR3 extends over 13 amino acids. CDR3 in amino acids: CASSPGIGYGYTF. The CDR3 DNA reads as TGCGCCAGCAGCCCGGGGATCGGGTATGGCTACACCTTC.

V and J are TRBV6-6 and TRBJ2-1, with 11 bases identical to TRBD1. V trimming: 6 bases; J trimming: 5 bases; junction bases outside the gene matches: 9. Germline values: CDR1 MNHNY, CDR2 SVGAGI (reference sequence). The CDR3 spans 16 residues. Here the CDR3 DNA reads TGTGCCAGCAGGACTCCCCTGGGACAGGGGGACAATGAGCAGTTCTTC. Translating gives CASRTPLGQGDNEQFF.

The chain uses TRBV19 and TRBJ1-2; D gene ambiguous. Germline CDR1 reads LNHDA; CDR2 reads SQIVND (reference sequence). Trimming cost V 5 bases and J 0 bases, with 10 bases left between them. This CDR3 is 14 amino acids long. In DNA form, the CDR3 reads TGTGCCAGTAGTCGGCAGGCCGCTAACTATGGCTACACCTTC. Residues: CASSRQAANYGYTF.

The rearrangement links TRBV6-6 to TRBJ1-2; D remains unclear. Germline V gene data show CDR1 as MNHNY and CDR2 as SVGAGI (reference sequence). There are 13 residues in the CDR3. Trimming left V 5 bases short and J 4 bases short, with 11 bases between. This CDR3 is CASSVGGSYGYTF. As DNA, the CDR3 is TGTGCCAGCAGTGTCGGCGGTTCCTATGGCTACACCTTC.

The gene calls are TRBV18 and TRBJ1-5; the D gene is possibly TRBD1 (5 bases). V lost 1 base and J lost 5, with 15 bases in between. The length of the CDR3 is 16 residues. Germline V gives CDR1 KGHSH, CDR2 LQKENI. The CDR3 spells CASSPLPNRRDQPQHF. In DNA, the CDR3 is TGTGCCAGCTCACCACTCCCTAACAGGAGGGATCAGCCCCAGCATTTT.